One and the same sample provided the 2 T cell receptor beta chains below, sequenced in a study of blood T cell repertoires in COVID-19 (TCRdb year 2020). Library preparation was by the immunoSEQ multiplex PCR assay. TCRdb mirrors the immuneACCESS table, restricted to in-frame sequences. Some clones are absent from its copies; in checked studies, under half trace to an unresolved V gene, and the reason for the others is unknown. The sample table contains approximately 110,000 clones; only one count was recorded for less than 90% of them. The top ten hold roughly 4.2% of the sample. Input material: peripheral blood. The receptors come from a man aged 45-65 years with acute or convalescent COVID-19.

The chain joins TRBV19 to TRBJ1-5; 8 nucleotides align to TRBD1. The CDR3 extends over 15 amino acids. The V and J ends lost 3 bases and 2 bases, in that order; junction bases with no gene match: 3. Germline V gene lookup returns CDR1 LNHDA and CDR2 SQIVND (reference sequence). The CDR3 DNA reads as TGTGCCAGTAGTATCAGGGGGCTTGGCAATCAGCCCCAGCATTTT. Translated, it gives CASSIRGLGNQPQHF.

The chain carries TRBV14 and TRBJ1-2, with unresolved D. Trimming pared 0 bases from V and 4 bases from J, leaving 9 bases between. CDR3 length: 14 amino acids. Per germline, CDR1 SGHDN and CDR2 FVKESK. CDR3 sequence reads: CASSQERWLYGYTF. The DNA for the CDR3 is TGTGCCAGCAGCCAAGAACGTTGGCTCTATGGCTACACCTTC.